The 14 T cell receptor beta chains below all came from one sample that was sequenced in a study of T cell repertoires in cytomegalovirus infection. TCRdb fed the reads into MiXCR, producing one record per CDR3 protein. The sample has 360,000 or so distinct CDR3 sequences, about a third seen once. Which antigens these TCRs recognize remains unknown. The specimen comprised cultured PBMCs, sampled from culture after CMV antigen stimulation. These receptor sequences come from a human donor in good health (CMV status not recorded). Some clones in this sample may be carry-over from other donors' samples.

J is TRBJ2-6 and V is TRBV18; D is uncertain. This CDR3 spans 16 amino acids. Trimming shortened V by 2 bases and J by 0 bases, and 8 bases separated the two germline ends. Germline CDR1 and CDR2: KGHSH and LQKENI. The DNA for the CDR3 is TGTGCCAGCTCACCAGCCGCGATCTCTGGGGCCAACGTCCTGACTTTC. Translation gives CASSPAAISGANVLTF.

This clonotype was counted a few times. The rearrangement joins TRBV7-9 to TRBJ2-5, with 9 bases fitting TRBD2. Trimming took 4 bases from V and 4 from J; bases not matched to a gene: 10. The CDR3 contains 16 residues. Germline V gene data show CDR1 as SEHNR and CDR2 as FQNEAQ (reference sequence). The CDR3 region has the DNA TGTGCCAGCAGCTCCATAGCGGGAGTGTTGGGAGAGACCCAGTACTTC. Translated: CASSSIAGVLGETQYF.

This clonotype was picked up a small number of times. The V gene is TRBV4-2, the J gene TRBJ2-2; D unresolved. The V gene lost 0 bases and the J gene lost 6 bases, with 8 bases spanning the gap. This CDR3 comprises 14 residues. The germline V gene encodes CDR1 LGHNA and CDR2 YNFKEQ. The CDR3 DNA is TGTGCCAGCAGCCAAGAGTCATTCGCCGGGGAGCTGTTTTTT. Protein sequence: CASSQESFAGELFF.

In its sample, this clonotype was seen many times. The genes are TRBV20-1 and TRBJ2-1; 11 nucleotides align to TRBD2. The V and J ends lost 4 bases and 0 bases, in that order; junction bases with no gene match: 11. The V gene's germline CDR1 is DFQATT and CDR2 SNEGSKA (reference sequence). CDR3 length: 18 residues. CDR3 residues: CSAKSGLAGHYSYNEQFF. The CDR3 DNA reads as TGCAGTGCTAAGAGCGGACTAGCGGGCCATTACTCCTACAATGAGCAGTTCTTC.

The rearrangement uses TRBV7-3 and TRBJ2-5; 10 nucleotides align to TRBD2. V lost 6 bases to trimming and J lost 5 bases; unmatched junction nucleotides: 12. Germline CDR1 reads SGHTA; CDR2 reads FQGTGA. The CDR3 is made up of 16 amino acids. CDR3 sequence: CASSCPSGRAGETQYF. The CDR3 DNA reads as TGTGCCAGCAGTTGCCCAAGCGGGAGGGCAGGGGAGACCCAGTACTTC.

The genes are TRBV6-5 and TRBJ2-7; D may correspond to TRBD1 or TRBD2 (5 bases each). This CDR3 comprises 14 residues. V was cut by 0 bases and J by 3 bases, with 9 bases left in between. Germline V lookup: CDR1 MNHEY, CDR2 SVGAGI. The DNA for the CDR3 is TGTGCCAGCAGTTACTCGTCTGGGGGCTACGAGCAGTACTTC. Translation: CASSYSSGGYEQYF.

The rearrangement joins TRBV10-3 to TRBJ2-3; D is unresolved. The CDR3 has 11 amino acids. Germline V gene sequence: CDR1 ENHRY, CDR2 SYGVKD. The V and J ends lost 8 bases and 3 bases respectively, with 6 bases between them. The CDR3 spells CAIASTDTQYF. CDR3 in DNA: TGTGCCATCGCATCAACAGATACGCAGTATTTT.

The J gene is TRBJ1-3, the V gene TRBV7-6, with 10 bases lining up with TRBD1. The CDR3 is 18 amino acids. The germline V gene has CDR1 SGHVS and CDR2 FNYEAQ. The V segment lost 0 bases and the J segment 0 bases; nucleotides outside the gene matches: 5. The CDR3 DNA is TGTGCCAGCAGCTTAGCGGGGACAGGGGCCAGCTCTGGAAACACCATATATTTT. This gives the protein CASSLAGTGASSGNTIYF. The full variable domain, completed using reference TRBV7-6 and TRBJ1-3, is GAGVSQSPRYKVTKRGQDVALRCDPISGHVSLYWYRQALGQGPEFLTYFNYEAQQDKSGLPNDRFSAERPEGSISTLTIQRTEQRDSAMYRCASSLAGTGASSGNTIYFGEGSWLTVV.

In regard to this clonotype: One end of the junction varies from germline; a read error may be responsible. The chain joins TRBV5-3 to TRBJ1-3; no firm D call. TRBV5-3 is an open reading frame, and its role is uncertain. The CDR3 is 15 residues long. CDR3 sequence: CASSLDLSSGNTIYF. As DNA, the CDR3 is TGTGCCAGCAGCTTGGACTTGAGCTCTGGAAACACCATATATTTT.

The sample holds a few counts of this clonotype. V is TRBV7-2 and J is TRBJ1-6; the match to TRBD1 covers 7 bases. Germline CDR1 reads SGHTA; CDR2 reads FQGNSA. The CDR3 is 14 amino acids. J gave up 8 bases and V 6 bases, and 7 bases lay outside the gene matches. The CDR3 sequence is CASSWGQWDSPLHF. In DNA form, the CDR3 reads TGTGCCAGCAGTTGGGGACAGTGGGATTCACCCCTCCACTTT.

This clonotype has at least ten counts. The V call is TRBV7-2, the J call TRBJ2-3; 9 nucleotides align to TRBD2. From germline, CDR1 is SGHTA and CDR2 FQGNSA. V was clipped by 9 bases and J by 4 bases; unmatched bases: 11. The CDR3 length is 15 residues. In nucleotides, the CDR3 is TGTGCCAGTCTAGTAGCGGGAGTTTATGCAGATACGCAGTATTTT. Translation gives CASLVAGVYADTQYF.

This clonotype has ten or more counts. The chain has TRBV7-2 and TRBJ2-3; TRBD1 or TRBD2 may be the D gene (6 bases each). The V and J ends lost 3 bases and 2 bases respectively, with 21 bases between them. The CDR3 spans 18 residues. CDR1 is SGHTA, CDR2 FQGNSA, per germline. In nucleotides, the CDR3 is TGTGCCAGCAGCTTGGGGGGACCAGGGGAATCCCTCACAGATACGCAGTATTTT. Protein: CASSLGGPGESLTDTQYF.

This chain links TRBV4-2 with TRBJ1-5; TRBD1 matches 10 bases. Unmatched junction bases numbered 6, after V lost 5 bases and J lost 5 bases. The CDR3 has 15 amino acids. Looked up from germline, CDR1 is LGHNA and CDR2 is YNFKEQ. CDR3 amino acids: CASSWAGTGDQPQHF. The CDR3 nucleotides are TGTGCCAGCAGCTGGGCCGGGACAGGGGATCAGCCCCAGCATTTT.

This clonotype turned up a few times. V gene TRBV7-9 combines with J gene TRBJ2-5; tentative D call: TRBD1 (7 bases). Germline V gives CDR1 SEHNR, CDR2 FQNEAQ (reference sequence). V was shortened by 1 base and J by 4 bases, with 10 bases between the two germline ends. This CDR3 spans 14 amino acids. CDR3 bases: TGTGCCAGCAGCTTAGACAGGGGAGGAGAGACCCAGTACTTC. Residues: CASSLDRGGETQYF.